This T cell receptor beta chain was found in a study of post-analysis software for immune sequencing data. TCR beta cDNA libraries included unique molecular identifiers. With roughly 0.95 to 11 million T cells as the source, approximately 450,000 cDNA molecules resulted. TCRdb used MiXCR to reprocess the PCR reads, holding one entry per CDR3 protein. The sample lists about 820,000 distinct CDR3 sequences; 53% were seen once. Notes on the study in general: Analysis by F measure revealed that same-batch samples clustered strongly together. Four or five TRBV segments were more frequent in patients than controls; TRBV5-6, TRBV5-1 and TRBV20-1 belonged to this group.

V was pared by 5 bases and J by 2 bases, with 14 bases between. CDR1 and CDR2 from the germline V gene are SGHRS and YFSETQ. CDR3 length equals 16 residues. In regard to this clonotype: What it binds is not known.

The TCR originated in a girl between 5 and 17 years old with multiple sclerosis. The V gene is TRBV5-1, the J gene TRBJ2-6; no clear D gene. Sequenced: blood. The chain's CDR3 is CASRSGRNTGANVLTF. In DNA, the CDR3 is TGCGCCAGCAGGAGTGGGCGTAACACTGGGGCCAACGTCCTGACTTTC.